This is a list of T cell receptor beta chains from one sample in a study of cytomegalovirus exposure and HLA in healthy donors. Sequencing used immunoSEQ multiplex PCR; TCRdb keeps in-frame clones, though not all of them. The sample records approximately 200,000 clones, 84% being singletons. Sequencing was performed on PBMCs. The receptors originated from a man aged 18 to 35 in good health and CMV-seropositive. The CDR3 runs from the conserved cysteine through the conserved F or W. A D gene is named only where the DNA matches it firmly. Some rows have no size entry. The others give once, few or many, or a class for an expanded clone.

TGTGCCATCAGTGAGTCGAGGGTACCGGGACAGCTCAATGAGCAGTTCTTC	CAISESRVPGQLNEQFF	TRBJ2-1	TRBD1	TRBV10-3	-
TGCGCCAGCAGCCCACAGGGGGATCTGTACGAGACCCAGTACTTC	CASSPQGDLYETQYF	TRBJ2-5	TRBD1	TRBV5-1	-
TGTGCCAGCAGTTTTCTGAGCGCAGATACGCAGTATTTT	CASSFLSADTQYF	TRBJ2-3	-	TRBV27	-
TGCAGTGCATGGGGAGGTGAGCAGTTCTTC	CSAWGGEQFF	TRBJ2-1	-	TRBV20-1	-
TGTGCCAGCAGCCGCCCCGGGACAGGGGGTTACAATGAGCAGTTCTTC	CASSRPGTGGYNEQFF	TRBJ2-1	TRBD1	TRBV4-2	-
TGTGCCAGCAGCACGGCACGGGTTCGGAACGGGGAGCAGTACTTC	CASSTARVRNGEQYF	TRBJ2-7	-	TRBV5-4	-
TGTGCCAGTAGTCCCGGGACAGGGATTTATGGCTACACCTTC	CASSPGTGIYGYTF	TRBJ1-2	TRBD1	TRBV19	-
TGTGCCAGCAGTTTCCTCGGGACTAGCGGGAGGTCGGAGCAGTTCTTC	CASSFLGTSGRSEQFF	TRBJ2-1	TRBD2	TRBV27	-
TGCAGCGTTGTTGAATTAGGGACAGAAGCTTTCTTT	CSVVELGTEAFF	TRBJ1-1	-	TRBV29-1	-
TGTGCCAGCAGCTTAACGATACATTCCTACAATGAGCAGTTCTTC	CASSLTIHSYNEQFF	TRBJ2-1	-	TRBV7-3	-
TGTGCCAGCATGCACCCCCCAGACTCTGGAAACACCATATATTTT	CASMHPPDSGNTIYF	TRBJ1-3	-	TRBV2	-
TGTGCCAGCAGCACAGACAGGGTTGGGGAGCAGTTCTTC	CASSTDRVGEQFF	TRBJ2-1	TRBD1	TRBV7-6	-
TGTGCCAGCAGCCCAAGCACAGATACGCAGTATTTT	CASSPSTDTQYF	TRBJ2-3	-	TRBV13	once
TGTGCCAGCAGCCCGGGGACTAGCCTGATGGAGACCCAGTACTTC	CASSPGTSLMETQYF	TRBJ2-5	TRBD2	TRBV7-6	-
TGTGCCAGCAGTGACAGGGGGCCCGTCAGGGGCTACACCTTC	CASSDRGPVRGYTF	TRBJ1-2	TRBD1	TRBV28	-
TGTGCCAGTAGTATCGAAGTGTGGGCTCTCAATGAGCAGTTCTTC	CASSIEVWALNEQFF	TRBJ2-1	-	TRBV19	-
TGCGCCAGCAGCCCAAGTGCCGGGACATCACTATACGAGCAGTACTTC	CASSPSAGTSLYEQYF	TRBJ2-7	-	TRBV5-1	-
TGTGCCACTTCTAGCGGATCCGTCCGGGAGACCCAGTACTTC	CATSSGSVRETQYF	TRBJ2-5	TRBD2	TRBV15	-
TGTGCCAGCAGCGAGACTAGCGGGAGCTCCTACGAGCAGTACTTC	CASSETSGSSYEQYF	TRBJ2-7	TRBD2	TRBV5-4	-
TGTGCCAGCAGCGTAGACGGTAACTACGAGCAGTACTTC	CASSVDGNYEQYF	TRBJ2-7	-	TRBV9	-
TGTGCCTGGAGTGTAATCCGGGGCACCGGGGAGCTGTTTTTT	CAWSVIRGTGELFF	TRBJ2-2	-	TRBV30	once
TGTGCCAGCAGCTTAGCGGGCGGGGCCTACTCCTACGAGCAGTACTTC	CASSLAGGAYSYEQYF	TRBJ2-7	-	TRBV7-2	-
TGCGCCAGCAGCCAAATGGACAATAATGAAGCTTTCTTT	CASSQMDNNEAFF	TRBJ1-1	-	TRBV4-3	-
TGTGCCAGCAGCCACAGCTCCTACGAGCAGTACTTC	CASSHSSYEQYF	TRBJ2-7	-	TRBV27	-
TGCGCCAGCAGCCAAGGCTCTAGCGGGAGCACAGATACGCAGTATTTT	CASSQGSSGSTDTQYF	TRBJ2-3	TRBD2	TRBV4-3	-
TGTGCCAGTATCACATCTCAGGGGAAACTGTTTTTT	CASITSQGKLFF	TRBJ1-4	-	TRBV28	-